This T cell receptor (beta chain) was captured in a study of HIV-infected patients and healthy controls. This clonotype showed up many times. As yet, its antigen is unknown. Reverse transcription used 450 to 500 ng RNA and constant-region primers for alpha and beta. Using multiplexing indices, alpha and beta chain libraries were generated apart by chain-specific third strand synthesis. TCRdb reprocessed the 5' RACE reads with MiXCR, giving one entry per CDR3 protein. This table holds 17,000 or so distinct CDR3 sequences, 4.5% to 5.5% found once. No cell fractionation was done, so the repertoire covers all unsorted peripheral blood T cells. The trim removed 6 bases at V and 3 bases at J, leaving 5 bases unmatched. CDR3 length: 14 residues. Germline-derived CDR1 and CDR2 are ENHRY and SYGVKD. General study points: Significantly higher mean Gini indices appeared in HIV-infected repertoires, possibly reflecting oligoclonality. Diversity differences between study cohorts were not due to their slight age and sex differences.

Specimen: blood. This sequence joins TRBV10-3 and TRBJ1-1; 9 bases are a match to TRBD1. The receptor was isolated from an adult in good health. The CDR3 sequence: CAIRQGAADTEAFF. CDR3 in DNA: TGTGCCATCAGACAGGGGGCGGCCGACACTGAAGCTTTCTTT.